The entry below describes one TCR beta chain. Its antigen specificity is not known. No quality values exist for individual bases; no much larger clone is one base distant. The sample is drawn from a study of blood T cells in healthy people across ages (dated by TCRdb to between 2014 and 2017). Notes on the research overall: In model experiments, template switching captured roughly one uniquely barcoded TCR beta cDNA molecule for every two T cells. Using deep sequencing normalized with unique cDNA molecular identifiers, the study measured how TCR beta repertoire diversity changes with age. Four age groups were formed from the donors: young (average around 15 years), middle-aged (approximately 42), aged (62) and long-lived (around 80). The study analyzed two additional independent replicas of 1 million unique cDNA reads from the same blood draw for two donors, one aged 18 to 30 and one aged 80 or older. Points the paper makes about the study in general: Estimates of total diversity based on one million sequenced T cells were considered lower bounds and underestimates. There was a strong correlation between observed TCR beta diversity and the percentage of naive T cells measured by flow cytometry. Observed TCR beta diversity per million T cells fell roughly linearly with age, and a significant reduction was already apparent by age roughly 40. Conclusive comparison of naive and antigen-experienced compartments was prevented by the profiling of bulk unsorted PBMCs. Compared with the aged group, more naive CD4+ T cells, fewer expanded clones and increased TCR diversity were shown by the long-lived group, suggesting age selection. Donor CMV infection status was unknown, potentially confounding age-related changes in expanded clonotypes.

The 40 or so donors, aged about 6 to 95 years, were systemically healthy Caucasian individuals from Russia. Approximately 9.3 milliliters of peripheral blood were drawn from each donor into EDTA-treated Vacutainer tubes. Ficoll-Paque density-gradient centrifugation was used to isolate PBMCs, with at least 7 million per sample. Trizol reagent was used to extract total RNA from the PBMCs, yielding at least 5.5 micrograms per sample. The percentages of naive CD45RAhigh/CD27high T cells were determined by flow cytometry on a PBMC aliquot from every donor. The junction carries 19 bases between V and J, which are trimmed by 6 bases and 6 bases respectively. From the cysteine up to the phenylalanine, the CDR3 has a length of 15 residues. The sequence is cut down to CDR3 DNA, 45 bases in frame from base 1. CDR1 and CDR2 are read off the germline V gene as ENHRY and SYGVKD. Library preparation employed 5' RACE. Instrument used: Illumina HiSeq 2500. A second PCR of roughly 6 to 12 cycles was run with a J-beta primer mix and a sample-barcoded 5' primer. Each TCR beta cDNA molecule received a unique molecular identifier from a template-switch 5' adaptor carrying 12 random nucleotides. At least 2.5 million CDR3-containing paired-end reads were obtained from each sample. First-strand cDNA was synthesized from all RNA with the Mint cDNA synthesis kit, primed by a TRBC-specific oligonucleotide. After uracil-DNA glycosylase treatment, a first 18-cycle PCR used universal primers M1SS and BC2_uni_R on all cDNA. On the authors' methods: For normalization, 1 million high-quality reads, each with a distinct molecular identifier, were randomly selected from each sample. Reads sharing molecular identifiers were discarded rather than binned into consensus sequences. MiTCR, set to a Q25 quality threshold and the strictest error-elimination algorithm, was used for CDR3 identification, clonotype clustering and error correction. A nonparametric unseen species model with Euler transformation was used to estimate a lower bound on total TCR beta diversity. Using fastp at Q25 and MiXCR, TCRdb reprocessed the public reads and kept productive beta chains. Each record represents a unique CDR3 protein, reported with the most common genes and DNA among its rows. The V and J calls, along with clone size, are taken from TCRdb and not from the paper's own processing. In all, the sample holds 600,000 to 1,000,000 distinct CDR3 sequences, and about 25% of those were seen once. Together, the top ten hold 3% to 4.5% of the sample.

The same sample was also used in a study of T cells of mothers and their children. That second publication adds: Donors were nine systemically healthy Caucasian individuals: three mothers and their six children. cDNA synthesis consumed the entire amount of extracted RNA, loaded at around 1.5 ug RNA in each 15 ul reaction. In the second PCR, the M1S primer introduced both the sample barcodes and 2-4 random nucleotides. Over 9.5 million TCR beta CDR3 reads were obtained for each mother, and 2.5 million to 3 million reads were obtained for each child. Thymic selection shapes the output of TCR recombination in a similar way in related and unrelated pairs, and inherited differences have a minor effect. Normalized repertoire overlap in related mother-child pairs was always slightly higher than in unrelated mother-child pairs, but the difference was never significant. No persistent microchimeric T cell clones were detected, at a sensitivity of roughly 96 clones per million clonotypes. The study used deep NGS to compare TCR beta repertoires of mothers and children, seeking features distinguishing related mother-child pairs from unrelated individuals. On average, the children were roughly 11 +/- 4 years old, while the mothers were approximately 41 +/- 4 years old. After adapters were ligated using NEBNext reagents, the libraries underwent 100+100 nt paired-end sequencing on an Illumina HiSeq 2000. Mother and child libraries were prepared a month apart and sequenced in separate runs to prevent cross-contamination. For each donor, between about 500,000 and 2,200,000 distinct TCR beta clonotypes were identified. Naive TCR beta clonotypes were estimated from low-frequency clonotypes matched to each donor's FACS-determined naive share, without sorting.

The receptor chain draws on TRBV10-3 and TRBJ2-3; the D segment might be TRBD1 or TRBD2, since each matches 5 bases. The sample comprised blood. This receptor was identified in a boy between 10 and 17 years old in good health. The CDR3: CAIRDLGGAYDTQYF. The sequence in DNA is TGTGCCATCAGGGACTTGGGTGGGGCGTACGATACGCAGTATTTT.